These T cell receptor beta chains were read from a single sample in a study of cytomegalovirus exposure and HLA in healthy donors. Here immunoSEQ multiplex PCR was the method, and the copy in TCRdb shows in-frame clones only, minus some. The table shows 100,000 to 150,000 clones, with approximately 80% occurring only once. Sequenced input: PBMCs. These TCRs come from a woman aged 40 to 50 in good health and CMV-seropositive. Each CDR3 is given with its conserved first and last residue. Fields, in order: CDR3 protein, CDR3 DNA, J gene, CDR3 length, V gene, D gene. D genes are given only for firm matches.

CASSLYLVPRERAF	TGTGCCAGCAGTCTCTACTTGGTCCCGAGGGAAAGAGCCTTC	TRBJ1-2	14	TRBV28	-
CAYGTGNYEQYF	TGTGCCTACGGGACAGGGAACTACGAGCAGTACTTC	TRBJ2-7	12	TRBV30	TRBD1
CASSLVEARNNSPLHF	TGTGCCAGCAGCTTAGTTGAGGCACGAAATAATTCACCCCTCCACTTT	TRBJ1-6	16	TRBV7-9	-
CASWGLADYNEQFF	TGCGCCAGCTGGGGCCTAGCGGACTACAATGAGCAGTTCTTC	TRBJ2-1	14	TRBV10-2	TRBD2
CASSLRLAGVDEQFF	TGTGCCAGCAGCCTTCGACTAGCGGGAGTCGATGAGCAGTTCTTC	TRBJ2-1	15	TRBV11-2	TRBD2
CASSLDLWAGGKVTEAFF	TGTGCCAGCAGCTTAGATCTTTGGGCAGGGGGCAAAGTCACTGAAGCTTTCTTT	TRBJ1-1	18	TRBV7-9	TRBD1
CASSVTSGSGDTQYF	TGCGCCAGCAGTGTGACTAGCGGGAGTGGGGATACGCAGTATTTT	TRBJ2-3	15	TRBV10-2	TRBD2
CATSRDLEGGTEAFF	TGTGCCACCAGCAGAGATCTTGAGGGTGGCACTGAAGCTTTCTTT	TRBJ1-1	15	TRBV15	-
CASSLGPRGDSGIEQYF	TGTGCCAGCAGCTTAGGCCCCAGAGGCGATAGCGGGATCGAGCAGTACTTC	TRBJ2-7	17	TRBV11-2	TRBD2
CATADRNYGYTF	TGTGCCACCGCTGACAGGAACTATGGCTACACCTTC	TRBJ1-2	12	TRBV27	-
CASSDKRRSNTEAFF	TGTGCCAGCAGCGATAAAAGGAGGTCAAACACTGAAGCTTTCTTT	TRBJ1-1	15	TRBV21-1	-
CAWGRGGGTEAFF	TGTGCCTGGGGCCGGGGGGGCGGCACTGAAGCTTTCTTT	TRBJ1-1	13	TRBV30	-
CASSRDRSQGWTGAQYF	TGTGCCAGCAGCCGGGATCGGTCACAGGGGTGGACAGGGGCCCAGTACTTC	TRBJ2-5	17	TRBV7-6	TRBD1
CASSPRTSGRDIQYF	TGTGCCAGCAGCCCCAGGACTAGCGGGAGGGACATTCAGTACTTC	TRBJ2-4	15	TRBV2	TRBD2
CASGPIINQDRGSVCYTF	TGTGCTAGTGGTCCCATTATAAACCAGGACAGGGGATCCGTTTGCTACACCTTC	TRBJ1-2	18	TRBV12-5	TRBD1